This T cell receptor (beta chain) comes out of a study of T cell responses to AZD1222 COVID-19 vaccine. Method: immunoSEQ multiplex PCR; TCRdb's copy keeps in-frame clones and lacks some. The sample consists of 110,000 to 150,000 clones, roughly 93% of them appearing once. V was shortened by 9 bases and J by 2 bases, with 19 bases between the two germline ends. The CDR3 has 15 residues. Germline CDR1 MNHEY, CDR2 SVGAGI. The source material was peripheral blood, sampled 28 days after the second AZD1222 dose. The origin of this receptor is an adult who received the AZD1222 COVID-19 vaccine. This chain links TRBV6-5 with TRBJ1-1; tentatively, D is TRBD1 (5 bases). The CDR3 nucleotides read TGTGCCAGTTCCAACCCGAGGGGACCCAACACTGAAGCTTTCTTT. It is translated as CASSNPRGPNTEAFF.